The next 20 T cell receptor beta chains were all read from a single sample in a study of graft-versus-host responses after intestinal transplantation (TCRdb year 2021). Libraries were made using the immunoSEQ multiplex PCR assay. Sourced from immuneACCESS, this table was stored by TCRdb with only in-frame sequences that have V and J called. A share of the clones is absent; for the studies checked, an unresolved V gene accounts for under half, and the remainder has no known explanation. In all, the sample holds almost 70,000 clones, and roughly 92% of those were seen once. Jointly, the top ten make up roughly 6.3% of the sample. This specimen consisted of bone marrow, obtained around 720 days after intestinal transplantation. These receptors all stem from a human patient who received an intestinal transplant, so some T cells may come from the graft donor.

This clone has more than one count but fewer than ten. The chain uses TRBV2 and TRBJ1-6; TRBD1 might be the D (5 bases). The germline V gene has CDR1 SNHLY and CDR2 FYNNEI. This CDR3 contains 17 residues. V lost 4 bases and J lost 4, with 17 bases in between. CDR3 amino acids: CASSGDVGGAYNSPLHF. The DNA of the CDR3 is TGTGCCAGCAGTGGGGATGTTGGGGGTGCTTATAATTCACCCCTCCACTTT.

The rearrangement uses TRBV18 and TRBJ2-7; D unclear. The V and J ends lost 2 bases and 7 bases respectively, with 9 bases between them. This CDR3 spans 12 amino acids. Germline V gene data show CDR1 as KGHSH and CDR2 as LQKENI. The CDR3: CASSPEDREQYF. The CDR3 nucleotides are TGTGCCAGCTCACCAGAGGATCGGGAGCAGTACTTC.

The CDR3 coding sequence is TGCAGTGCTAGGGACACCGGGGAGCTGTTTTTT. It encodes CSARDTGELFF. The V call is TRBV20-1, the J call TRBJ2-2; D remains ambiguous. Germline V gives CDR1 DFQATT, CDR2 SNEGSKA (reference sequence). V was trimmed by 3 bases and J by 3 bases, leaving 2 bases between them. CDR3 length equals 11 residues.

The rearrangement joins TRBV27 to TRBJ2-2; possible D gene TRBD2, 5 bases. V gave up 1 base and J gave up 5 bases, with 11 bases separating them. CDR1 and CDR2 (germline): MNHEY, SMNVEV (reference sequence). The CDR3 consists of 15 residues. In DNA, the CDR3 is TGTGCCAGCAGTTTATTTCGGGGAGCTACCGGGGAGCTGTTTTTT. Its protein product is CASSLFRGATGELFF.

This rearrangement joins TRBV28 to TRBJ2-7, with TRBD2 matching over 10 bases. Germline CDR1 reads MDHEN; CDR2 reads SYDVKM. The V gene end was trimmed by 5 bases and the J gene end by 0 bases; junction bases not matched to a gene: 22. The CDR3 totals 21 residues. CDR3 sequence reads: CASSPVDSGAYTSGASYEQYF. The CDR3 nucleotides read TGTGCCAGCAGTCCGGTGGACAGTGGGGCCTATACTAGCGGGGCCTCCTACGAGCAGTACTTC.

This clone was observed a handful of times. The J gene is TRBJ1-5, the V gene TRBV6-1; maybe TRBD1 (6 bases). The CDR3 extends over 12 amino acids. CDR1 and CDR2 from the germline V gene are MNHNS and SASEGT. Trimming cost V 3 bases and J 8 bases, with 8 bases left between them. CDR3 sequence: CASSDRGEPQHF. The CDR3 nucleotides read TGTGCCAGCAGTGACAGGGGAGAGCCCCAGCATTTT.

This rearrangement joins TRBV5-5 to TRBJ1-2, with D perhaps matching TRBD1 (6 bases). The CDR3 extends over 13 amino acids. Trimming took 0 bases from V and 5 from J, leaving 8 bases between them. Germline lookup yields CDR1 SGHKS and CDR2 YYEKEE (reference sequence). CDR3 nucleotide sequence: TGTGCCAGCAGCTTGGGAGGGGGGTATGGCTACACCTTC. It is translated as CASSLGGGYGYTF.

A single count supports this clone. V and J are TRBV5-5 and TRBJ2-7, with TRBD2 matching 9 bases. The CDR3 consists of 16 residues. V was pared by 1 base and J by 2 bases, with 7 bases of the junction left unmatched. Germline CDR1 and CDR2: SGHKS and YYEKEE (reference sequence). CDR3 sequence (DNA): TGTGCCAGCAGCTTGAAGATACTAGCGGGCCCCTACGAGCAGTACTTC. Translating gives CASSLKILAGPYEQYF. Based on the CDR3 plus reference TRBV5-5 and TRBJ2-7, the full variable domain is DAGVTQSPTHLIKTRGQQVTLRCSPISGHKSVSWYQQVLGQGPQFIFQYYEKEERGRGNFPDRFSARQFPNYSSELNVNALLLGDSALYLCASSLKILAGPYEQYFGPGTRLTVT.

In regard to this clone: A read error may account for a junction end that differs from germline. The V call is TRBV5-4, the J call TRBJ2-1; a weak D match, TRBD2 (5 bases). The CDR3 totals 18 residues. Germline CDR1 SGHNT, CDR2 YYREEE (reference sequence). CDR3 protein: CASSLVPQRSLSYNEQLF. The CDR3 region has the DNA TGTGCCAGCAGCCTAGTTCCTCAGCGGTCCCTCTCCTACAATGAGCAGCTCTTC.

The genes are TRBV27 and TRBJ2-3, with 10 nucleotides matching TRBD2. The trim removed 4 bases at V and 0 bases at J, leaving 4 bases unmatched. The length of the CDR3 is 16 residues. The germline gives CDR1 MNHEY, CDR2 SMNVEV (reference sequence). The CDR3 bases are TGTGCCAGCAGTTCACCTAGCGGGGGAAGCACAGATACGCAGTATTTT. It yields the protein CASSSPSGGSTDTQYF.

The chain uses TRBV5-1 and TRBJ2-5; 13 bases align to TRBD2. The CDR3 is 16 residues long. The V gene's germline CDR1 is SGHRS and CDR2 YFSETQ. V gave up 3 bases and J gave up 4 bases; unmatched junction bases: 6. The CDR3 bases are TGCGCCAGCAGCTCCGGGGGACTAGCGGGGTCAGAGACCCAGTACTTC. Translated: CASSSGGLAGSETQYF.

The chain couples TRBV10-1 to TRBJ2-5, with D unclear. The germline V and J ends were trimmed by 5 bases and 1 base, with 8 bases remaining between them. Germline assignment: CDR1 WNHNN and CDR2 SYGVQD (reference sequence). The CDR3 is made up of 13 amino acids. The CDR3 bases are TGCGCCAGCAGTCGATCCGCCCAAGAGACCCAGTACTTC. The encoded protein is CASSRSAQETQYF.

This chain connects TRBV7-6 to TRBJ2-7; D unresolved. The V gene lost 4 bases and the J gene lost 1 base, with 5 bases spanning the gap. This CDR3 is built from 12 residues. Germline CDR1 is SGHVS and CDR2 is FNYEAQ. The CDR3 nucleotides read TGTGCCAGCAGCTATCGATCCTACGAGCAGTACTTC. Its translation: CASSYRSYEQYF.

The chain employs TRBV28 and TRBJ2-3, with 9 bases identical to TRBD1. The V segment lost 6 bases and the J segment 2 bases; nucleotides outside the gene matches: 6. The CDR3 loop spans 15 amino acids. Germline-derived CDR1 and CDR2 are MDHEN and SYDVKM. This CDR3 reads CASRKRTGATDTQYF. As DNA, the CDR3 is TGTGCCAGCAGAAAGAGGACAGGGGCCACAGATACGCAGTATTTT.

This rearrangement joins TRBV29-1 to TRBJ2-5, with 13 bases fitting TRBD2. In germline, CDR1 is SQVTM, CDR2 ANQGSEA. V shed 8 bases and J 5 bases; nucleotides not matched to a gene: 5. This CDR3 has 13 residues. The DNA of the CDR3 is TGCAGCATAGGACTAGCGGGAGTTGAGACCCAGTACTTC. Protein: CSIGLAGVETQYF. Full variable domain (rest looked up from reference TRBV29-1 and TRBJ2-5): SAVISQKPSRDICQRGTSLTIQCQVDSQVTMMFWYRQQPGQSLTLIATANQGSEATYESGFVIDKFPISRPNLTFSTLTVSNMSPEDSSIYLCSIGLAGVETQYFGPGTRLLVL.

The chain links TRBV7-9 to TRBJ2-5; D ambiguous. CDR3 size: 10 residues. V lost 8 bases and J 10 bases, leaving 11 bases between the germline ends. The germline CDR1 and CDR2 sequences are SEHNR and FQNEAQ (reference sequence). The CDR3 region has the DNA TGTGCCAGCGCCCTCGTGGTCCAGTACTTC. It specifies CASALVVQYF.

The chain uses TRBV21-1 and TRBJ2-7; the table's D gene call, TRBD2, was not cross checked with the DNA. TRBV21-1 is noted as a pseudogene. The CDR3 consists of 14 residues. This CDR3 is CASSRLAGPYEQYF. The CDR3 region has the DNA TGTGCCAGCAGCAGACTAGCGGGGCCCTACGAGCAGTACTTC.

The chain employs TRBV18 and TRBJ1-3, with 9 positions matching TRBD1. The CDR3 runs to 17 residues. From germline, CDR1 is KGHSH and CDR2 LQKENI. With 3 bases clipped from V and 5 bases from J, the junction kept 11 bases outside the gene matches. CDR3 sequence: CASSPPTGGRGRNTIYF. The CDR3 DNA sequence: TGTGCCAGCTCACCCCCTACAGGGGGCCGTGGAAGAAACACCATATATTTT.

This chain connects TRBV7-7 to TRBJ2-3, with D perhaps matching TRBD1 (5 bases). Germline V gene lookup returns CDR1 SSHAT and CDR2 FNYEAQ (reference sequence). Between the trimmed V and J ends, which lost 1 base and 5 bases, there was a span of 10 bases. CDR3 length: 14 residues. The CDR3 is CASSLGQGVDTQYF. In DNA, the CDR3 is TGTGCCAGCAGCTTAGGGCAGGGCGTAGATACGCAGTATTTT.

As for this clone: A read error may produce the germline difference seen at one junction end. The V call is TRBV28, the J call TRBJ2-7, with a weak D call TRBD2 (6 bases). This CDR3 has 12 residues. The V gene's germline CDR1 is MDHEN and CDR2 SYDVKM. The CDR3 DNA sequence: TGTGCCAGCAGCCCCCTGGGACTTCGAAGTGACTTC. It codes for CASSPLGLRSDF.